These 17 T cell receptor beta chains originate from one sample sequenced in a study of blood T cell repertoires in COVID-19. Sequencing used immunoSEQ multiplex PCR; TCRdb keeps in-frame clones, though not all of them. Counted here are roughly 150,000 clones, 89% occurring once; the ten biggest clones make up approximately 3%. Sample: peripheral blood. These receptors all come from a man between 60 and 70 years old with acute or convalescent COVID-19.

The chain joins TRBV2 to TRBJ1-3; D remains ambiguous. V lost 10 bases and J lost 8, with 18 bases in between. Germline V gives CDR1 SNHLY, CDR2 FYNNEI. The CDR3 sequence is 13 residues long. The chain's CDR3 is CAISPQLQDTIYF. DNA of the CDR3: TGTGCCATCTCACCGCAGCTGCAGGACACCATATATTTT.

The rearrangement joins TRBV9 to TRBJ1-2; D perhaps matches TRBD1 (5 bases). This CDR3 is built from 14 residues. Trimming removed 0 bases from V and 7 bases from J, with 13 bases in between. Germline-derived CDR1 and CDR2 are SGDLS and YYNGEE. CDR3 protein: CASSVGAGVLGYTF. The CDR3 nucleotides are TGTGCCAGCAGCGTAGGGGCGGGGGTTCTTGGCTACACCTTC. Full variable domain (missing parts from reference TRBV9 and TRBJ1-2): DSGVTQTPKHLITATGQRVTLRCSPRSGDLSVYWYQQSLDQGLQFLIQYYNGEERAKGNILERFSAQQFPDLHSELNLSSLELGDSALYFCASSVGAGVLGYTFGSGTRLTVV.

The chain links TRBV7-8 to TRBJ2-7; 7 nucleotides line up with TRBD1. CDR1 is SGHVS, CDR2 FQNEAQ, per germline. CDR3 length: 16 residues. After removal of 4 bases from V and 2 bases from J, the junction contained 11 bases not matched to a gene. The CDR3 is CASSSSLGQRTYEQYF. As DNA, the CDR3 is TGTGCCAGCAGCTCAAGCCTGGGACAGCGAACCTACGAGCAGTACTTC.

The gene calls are TRBV11-2 and TRBJ1-3; D not certain. This CDR3 has 15 amino acids. Germline CDR1 SGHAT, CDR2 FQNNGV. V was trimmed by 0 bases and J by 0 bases, leaving 6 bases between them. The CDR3 is CASSLDGNSGNTIYF. The CDR3 DNA reads TGTGCCAGCAGCTTAGACGGGAACTCTGGAAACACCATATATTTT.

This chain uses TRBV14 with TRBJ1-1, with D maybe TRBD1 (6 bases). Looked up from germline, CDR1 is SGHDN and CDR2 is FVKESK. With 4 bases removed from V and 5 bases from J, the gap between germline ends came to 17 bases. The CDR3 contains 15 residues. In DNA form, the CDR3 reads TGTGCCAGCAGCCCGGCCCTAGGGGGAAATACTGAAGCTTTCTTT. It translates to CASSPALGGNTEAFF.

The gene calls are TRBV13 and TRBJ2-3; TRBD2 matches at 12 bases. The J segment lost 0 bases and the V segment lost 4 bases, leaving 8 bases of the junction unmatched. Germline V gene lookup returns CDR1 PRHDT and CDR2 FYEKMQ (reference sequence). The CDR3 loop spans 18 amino acids. The CDR3 sequence is CASSSRTSGAISTDTQYF. In nucleotides, the CDR3 is TGTGCCAGCAGCTCAAGGACTAGCGGGGCAATAAGCACAGATACGCAGTATTTT.

This clone has just one count. The V gene is TRBV3-1 (or the pseudogene TRBV3-2), the J gene TRBJ1-6; maybe TRBD1 (5 bases). Germline V gene sequence: CDR1 LGHDT, CDR2 YNNKEL (reference sequence). Trimming removed 3 bases from V and 6 bases from J, with 9 bases in between. The CDR3 is made up of 14 amino acids. This chain's CDR3 is CASSQQGSNSPLHF. The CDR3 nucleotides read TGTGCCAGCAGCCAGCAGGGCAGTAATTCACCCCTCCACTTT.

This chain joins TRBV19 and TRBJ1-5; 7 nucleotides line up with TRBD1. The CDR3 has 14 residues. V was pared by 5 bases and J by 2 bases, with 3 bases of the junction left unmatched. The germline gives CDR1 LNHDA, CDR2 SQIVND (reference sequence). Written as DNA, the CDR3 is TGTGCCAGTAGTGATACAGGGGGCAATCAGCCCCAGCATTTT. Translation: CASSDTGGNQPQHF.

The chain links TRBV10-3 to TRBJ2-6, with unresolved D. CDR1 and CDR2 (germline): ENHRY, SYGVKD. CDR3 length equals 15 residues. Trimming cost V 3 bases and J 2 bases, with 8 bases left between them. DNA for the CDR3: TGTGCCATCAGTGAACGGTCTCCTGGGGCCAACGTCCTGACTTTC. Residues: CAISERSPGANVLTF.

This clone was seen once. The chain is built from TRBV27 and TRBJ1-6; 9 bases match TRBD1. The CDR3 totals 20 residues. Germline V lookup: CDR1 MNHEY, CDR2 SMNVEV (reference sequence). Trimming cost V 3 bases and J 9 bases; bases outside gene matches: 21. In DNA form, the CDR3 reads TGTGCCAGCAGTTTCCGCTCCGCAGGGACAGGGCGGGGGCTCGTTTCACCCCTCCACTTT. Its translation: CASSFRSAGTGRGLVSPLHF.

The V call is TRBV6-2 or TRBV6-3, the J call TRBJ1-6, with no clear D. The V and J ends lost 3 bases and 14 bases respectively, with 11 bases between them. Germline CDR1 reads MNHEY; CDR2 reads SVGEGT. This CDR3 is 12 amino acids long. CDR3 protein: CASSYMSITLHF. CDR3 DNA sequence: TGTGCCAGCAGTTATATGAGCATCACCCTCCACTTT.

The genes are TRBV6-5 and TRBJ2-7; tentatively, D is TRBD2 (6 bases). V shed 9 bases and J shed 2 bases, with 17 bases lying between them. The CDR3 is 14 residues long. Germline assignment: CDR1 MNHEY and CDR2 SVGAGI. The CDR3 sequence: CASNTGTYPYEQYF. For the CDR3, the DNA is TGTGCCAGTAATACCGGGACTTATCCCTACGAGCAGTACTTC.

The chain carries TRBV2 and TRBJ1-5; D remains ambiguous. CDR1 SNHLY and CDR2 FYNNEI come from the germline V gene. V dropped 3 bases and J dropped 1 base, with 16 bases sitting between them. The CDR3 contains 17 residues. The CDR3 protein is CASSDGVRRRSNQPQHF. The CDR3 region has the DNA TGTGCCAGCAGTGACGGTGTGCGTCGGAGGAGCAATCAGCCCCAGCATTTT. The full variable domain, completed using reference TRBV2 and TRBJ1-5, is EPEVTQTPSHQVTQMGQEVILRCVPISNHLYFYWYRQILGQKVEFLVSFYNNEISEKSEIFDDQFSVERPDGSNFTLKIRSTKLEDSAMYFCASSDGVRRRSNQPQHFGDGTRLSIL.

The rearrangement joins TRBV24-1 to TRBJ2-5; TRBD1 is a possible D gene (5 bases). The CDR3 is 12 amino acids. Germline CDR1 KGHDR, CDR2 SFDVKD. V was pared by 5 bases and J by 4 bases, with 7 bases between. CDR3 in amino acids: CATSAGSETQYF. The CDR3 nucleotides are TGTGCCACCAGTGCAGGGTCAGAGACCCAGTACTTC.

The chain couples TRBV18 to TRBJ2-3; D perhaps matches TRBD1 (6 bases). Trimming cost V 4 bases and J 2 bases, with 10 bases left between them. This CDR3 is built from 14 residues. Germline CDR1 is KGHSH and CDR2 is LQKENI. CDR3 residues: CASSLGQLTDTQYF. The CDR3 DNA sequence: TGTGCCAGCTCACTCGGACAGCTCACAGATACGCAGTATTTT. Based on the CDR3 plus reference TRBV18 and TRBJ2-3, the full variable domain is NAGVMQNPRHLVRRRGQEARLRCSPMKGHSHVYWYRQLPEEGLKFMVYLQKENIIDESGMPKERFSAEFPKEGPSILRIQQVVRGDSAAYFCASSLGQLTDTQYFGPGTRLTVL.

The chain carries TRBV20-1 and TRBJ2-1, with 8 positions matching TRBD2. CDR1 and CDR2 (germline): DFQATT, SNEGSKA (reference sequence). With 3 bases clipped from V and 4 bases from J, the junction kept 17 bases outside the gene matches. This CDR3 is built from 18 residues. CDR3 sequence reads: CSASAPQRGPRLYNEQFF. In DNA, the CDR3 is TGCAGTGCTAGTGCCCCACAGCGGGGGCCGCGCCTTTACAATGAGCAGTTCTTC.

This clone was detected a few times. This chain uses TRBV30 with TRBJ2-5, with 7 bases lining up with TRBD2. The CDR3 has 14 residues. V shed 4 bases, J shed 5 bases, and the junction held 10 bases outside the gene matches. CDR1 is GTSNPN and CDR2 is SVGIG in the germline V gene (reference sequence). The CDR3 DNA follows: TGTGCCTGGAACGCCGGGGGGTTTTACGAGACCCAGTACTTC. Translation: CAWNAGGFYETQYF.